This passage covers 6 T cell receptor beta chains from one sample sequenced in a study of T cell responses to AZD1222 COVID-19 vaccine. TCRdb keeps only in-frame clones here, not all; method: immunoSEQ multiplex PCR. The sample has 95,000 to 100,000 clones, roughly 87% seen once; the top ten hold about 15%. Sequenced here: peripheral blood, sampled on day 0 of AZD1222 vaccination. Every receptor here comes from an adult in good health.

This sequence joins TRBV11-3 and TRBJ2-1, with a weak D call TRBD2 (6 bases). The V gene's germline CDR1 is SGHNT and CDR2 YENEEA. The CDR3 contains 17 residues. V lost 1 base and J 2 bases, leaving 15 bases between the germline ends. The CDR3 region has the DNA TGTGCCAGCAGCTTAGGGTTCAGGCTAGCGCCCTACAATGAGCAGTTCTTC. Amino acid sequence: CASSLGFRLAPYNEQFF. Variable domain in full (rest from reference TRBV11-3 and TRBJ2-1): EAGVVQSPRYKIIEKKQPVAFWCNPISGHNTLYWYLQNLGQGPELLIRYENEEAVDDSQLPKDRFSAERLKGVDSTLKIQPAELGDSAVYLCASSLGFRLAPYNEQFFGPGTRLTVL.

The gene calls are TRBV7-3 and TRBJ1-5; 9 nucleotides line up with TRBD1. Germline assignment: CDR1 SGHTA and CDR2 FQGTGA. The junction had 8 bases not matched to a gene; V was cut back by 5 bases and J by 6 bases. The CDR3 length is 15 residues. This CDR3 is CASSPGQGRFQPQHF. In DNA, the CDR3 is TGTGCCAGCAGCCCCGGACAGGGGAGGTTTCAGCCCCAGCATTTT.

The chain is built from TRBV6-5 and TRBJ2-2, with D perhaps given as TRBD1 or TRBD2 (5 bases each). Germline V CDR1 and CDR2: MNHEY, SVGAGI. V was trimmed by 6 bases and J by 6 bases, leaving 14 bases between them. This CDR3 is 14 amino acids long. The CDR3 is CASSAVGDAGELFF. In nucleotides, the CDR3 is TGTGCCAGCAGCGCTGTCGGGGACGCCGGGGAGCTGTTTTTT.

This chain links TRBV12-5 with TRBJ1-5; D is unresolved. V was trimmed by 0 bases and J by 5 bases, leaving 20 bases between them. The V gene's germline CDR1 is LGHNT and CDR2 FRNRAP. This CDR3 is built from 18 residues. The CDR3 DNA reads TGTGCTAGTGGTTTGGTAAAACCCCCGACCCGAACTCATCAGCCCCAGCATTTT. Protein sequence: CASGLVKPPTRTHQPQHF. Complete variable domain (other parts from reference TRBV12-5 and TRBJ1-5): DARVTQTPRHKVTEMGQEVTMRCQPILGHNTVFWYRQTMMQGLELLAYFRNRAPLDDSGMPKDRFSAEMPDATLATLKIQPSEPRDSAVYFCASGLVKPPTRTHQPQHFGDGTRLSIL.

This clone was seen repeatedly, ten times or more. This chain links TRBV3-1 (or the pseudogene TRBV3-2) with TRBJ1-2; TRBD1 matches 8 bases. Germline CDR1 reads LGHDT; CDR2 reads YNNKEL (reference sequence). With 1 base clipped from V and 5 bases from J, the junction kept 6 bases outside the gene matches. The CDR3 contains 15 residues. DNA for the CDR3: TGTGCCAGCAGCCAAGCAGGGGGCGTCGGATATGGCTACACCTTC. Protein: CASSQAGGVGYGYTF.

The rearrangement joins TRBV9 to TRBJ2-7; D is possibly TRBD1 (6 bases). The germline V gene has CDR1 SGDLS and CDR2 YYNGEE. The CDR3 runs to 15 residues. Deletions cut 3 bases from V and 1 base from J, with 14 bases between. The CDR3 DNA sequence: TGTGCCAGCAGCGCCAGGGACACGGGTTCCTACGAGCAGTACTTC. Translation gives CASSARDTGSYEQYF.